Listed below are T cell receptor beta chains from one sample, sequenced in a study of vaccination effects on CD4 cells after COVID-19. For these receptors, no antigen is known. Produced via immunoSEQ multiplex PCR; TCRdb's table is partial and in-frame only. In the table there are more than 45,000 clones, more than 65% of which are singletons. Sequencing was performed on CD4+ T cells from PBMCs cultured with HIV peptides, taken before COVID-19 vaccination. Receptor source: a human donor who had a prior SARS-CoV-2 infection. Both conserved end residues are part of each CDR3. D genes are given only for firm matches. Not all rows give a size; the values are once, few, many and, for expanded clones, a class.

clone_size j_call v_call d_call cdr3_aa cdr3_nt
. TRBJ2-5 TRBV5-1 . CASSLGGTRGETQYF TGCGCCAGCAGCTTGGGCGGGACACGTGGAGAGACCCAGTACTTC
. TRBJ2-3 TRBV4-1 . CASRGRVDTQYF TGCGCCAGCCGAGGGAGAGTAGATACGCAGTATTTT
few TRBJ2-2 TRBV2 TRBD1 CASSGTGETGELFF TGTGCCAGCAGTGGGACAGGGGAAACCGGGGAGCTGTTTTTT
. TRBJ1-1 TRBV11-2 . CASSPIWKVNTEAFF TGTGCCAGCAGCCCGATATGGAAAGTGAACACTGAAGCTTTCTTT
. TRBJ2-3 TRBV19 TRBD2 CASSRDYTTDTQYF TGTGCCAGTAGTAGGGACTACACCACAGATACGCAGTATTTT
. TRBJ2-3 TRBV5-1 TRBD2 CASSFRPPLVAGDSDTQYF TGCGCCAGCAGCTTTCGCCCCCCATTGGTGGCGGGAGATTCGGATACGCAGTATTTT
. TRBJ2-3 TRBV6-6 . CASSTVNTDTQYF TGTGCCAGCAGTACCGTGAACACAGATACGCAGTATTTT
. TRBJ1-1 TRBV6-5 . CASSWVAGDTEAFF TGTGCCAGCAGTTGGGTCGCAGGGGATACTGAAGCTTTCTTT
. TRBJ2-4 TRBV4-1 TRBD2 CASSQDAYKGAGELLAKNIQYF TGCGCCAGCAGCCAAGATGCTTACAAAGGAGCGGGGGAGCTACTAGCCAAAAACATTCAGTACTTC
. TRBJ2-7 TRBV7-2 . CASSLKADPSSYEQYF TGTGCCAGCAGCTTAAAAGCGGACCCTAGCTCCTACGAGCAGTACTTC
. TRBJ2-6 TRBV4-1 . CASSLSAPGRTSGANVLTF TGCGCCAGCAGCCTTTCTGCCCCGGGACGAACTTCTGGGGCCAACGTCCTGACTTTC
. TRBJ1-5 TRBV23-1 . CASSHLRAGKPQHF TGCGCCAGCAGTCACCTCCGGGCGGGGAAGCCCCAGCATTTT
. TRBJ2-7 TRBV5-4 . CASSLLGYNYEQYF TGTGCCAGCAGCTTGTTAGGCTACAACTACGAGCAGTACTTC
. TRBJ1-2 TRBV3-1/TRBV3-2 TRBD1 CASSQAGRGPINYGYTF TGTGCCAGCAGCCAAGCTGGCAGGGGGCCTATTAACTATGGCTACACCTTC
few TRBJ2-1 TRBV6-5 . CASQRGNEQFF TGTGCCAGCCAAAGGGGGAATGAGCAGTTCTTC
. TRBJ2-7 TRBV2 . CASSEVWGSGEQYF TGTGCCAGCAGTGAAGTTTGGGGCTCGGGGGAGCAGTACTTC
. TRBJ1-5 TRBV6-2/TRBV6-3 . CASSYGSNQPQHF TGTGCCAGCAGTTACGGTTCGAATCAGCCCCAGCATTTT
. TRBJ2-3 TRBV6-2/TRBV6-3 . CASSYSIETDTQYF TGTGCCAGCAGTTACTCGATAGAAACAGATACGCAGTATTTT
. TRBJ1-5 TRBV18 . CASSPRDGGPKPQHF TGTGCCAGCTCACCACGGGACGGGGGGCCTAAGCCCCAGCATTTT
few TRBJ2-7 TRBV2 TRBD1 CASWIPGQGAYEQYF TGTGCCAGCTGGATCCCGGGACAGGGGGCCTACGAGCAGTACTTC
. TRBJ2-7 TRBV11-2 . CASSSKPGRQLPNEQYF TGTGCCAGCAGCTCAAAGCCAGGACGTCAACTTCCCAACGAGCAGTACTTC
few TRBJ2-5 TRBV30 TRBD1 CAWSEGLQGAQETQYF TGTGCCTGGAGTGAAGGACTACAGGGGGCACAAGAGACCCAGTACTTC
once TRBJ2-1 TRBV5-4 . CASSWDNEQFF TGTGCCAGCAGCTGGGATAATGAGCAGTTCTTC
. TRBJ2-1 TRBV5-1 TRBD2 CASSPGREANEQFF TGCGCCAGCAGCCCCGGCCGGGAGGCCAATGAGCAGTTCTTC
few TRBJ1-1 TRBV6-6 . CASSYSSVADEAFF TGTGCCAGCAGTTACTCGTCTGTGGCAGATGAAGCTTTCTTT
. TRBJ1-2 TRBV11-3 . CASSSYFEDGYTF TGTGCCAGCAGCTCATATTTCGAGGACGGCTACACCTTC
. TRBJ1-6 TRBV7-9 TRBD1 CASSHGTAYSPLHF TGTGCCAGCAGCCACGGGACAGCCTATTCACCCCTCCACTTT
. TRBJ2-3 TRBV6-2/TRBV6-3 TRBD1 CASSLGHRGYF TGTGCCAGCAGTTTGGGACACAGGGGGTATTTT
few TRBJ1-1 TRBV7-3 . CASSLSRSTEAFF TGTGCCAGCAGCTTATCCAGGAGCACTGAAGCTTTCTTT
few TRBJ2-7 TRBV7-9 . CASSLGDGLEQYF TGTGCCAGCAGCCTGGGGGACGGCTTGGAGCAGTACTTC
few TRBJ1-1 TRBV7-8 . CASSLVPGMNTEAFF TGTGCCAGCAGCTTAGTCCCAGGCATGAACACTGAAGCTTTCTTT
. TRBJ1-1 TRBV19 . CASSASRNTEAFF TGTGCCAGTAGTGCTTCACGTAACACTGAAGCTTTCTTT
once TRBJ1-5 TRBV27 TRBD1 CASSLLTGGKNQPQHF TGTGCCAGCAGTTTACTCACAGGGGGCAAAAATCAGCCCCAGCATTTT
. TRBJ2-7 TRBV19 TRBD1 CASSTTGARGAQYF TGTGCCAGTAGTACCACAGGGGCCCGGGGTGCGCAGTACTTC
. TRBJ2-7 TRBV11-2 . CASSPLERTYEQYF TGTGCCAGCAGCCCCTTGGAGAGGACCTACGAGCAGTACTTC
once TRBJ2-1 TRBV6-2/TRBV6-3 . CASSLDGNSYNEQFF TGTGCCAGCAGTTTAGACGGAAACTCCTACAATGAGCAGTTCTTC
. TRBJ1-4 TRBV4-3 TRBD1 CASSQDRWGTENEKLFF TGCGCCAGCAGCCAAGATCGGTGGGGGACAGAGAATGAAAAACTGTTTTTT
many TRBJ1-3 TRBV28 . CASSLFGLSGNTIYF TGTGCCAGCAGTTTATTCGGGCTATCTGGAAACACCATATATTTT
. TRBJ1-3 TRBV25-1 . CASSEYVGETGNTIYF TGTGCCAGCAGTGAATATGTCGGGGAAACTGGAAACACCATATATTTT
. TRBJ2-7 TRBV12-3/TRBV12-4 . CATTVGDEQYF TGTGCCACCACCGTGGGGGACGAGCAGTACTTC
. TRBJ1-2 TRBV6-5 . CASSPQDNYGYTF TGTGCCAGCAGCCCCCAGGATAACTATGGCTACACCTTC
. TRBJ1-4 TRBV5-1 . CASSPEGATNEKLFF TGCGCCAGCAGCCCGGAGGGGGCAACTAATGAAAAACTGTTTTTT
. TRBJ2-1 TRBV5-1 TRBD1 CASSLDSPDRGYNEQFF TGCGCCAGCAGCTTGGACTCCCCGGACAGGGGGTACAATGAGCAGTTCTTC
. TRBJ2-5 TRBV3-1/TRBV3-2 . CASSPHSGSQVTQYF TGTGCCAGCAGCCCGCACTCCGGAAGTCAGGTGACCCAGTACTTC
. TRBJ1-2 TRBV5-1 . CASSLDRNYGYTF TGCGCCAGCAGCCTGGACAGAAACTATGGCTACACCTTC
. TRBJ1-6 TRBV18 . CASSPPGASPLHF TGTGCCAGCTCACCCCCGGGAGCTTCACCCCTCCACTTT
. TRBJ2-1 TRBV7-9 . CASSLILSGGEQFF TGTGCCAGCAGCTTAATCTTAAGCGGAGGTGAGCAGTTCTTC
. TRBJ1-4 TRBV19 . CASSFPIGPTNEKLFF TGTGCCAGTAGTTTCCCCATAGGGCCTACCAATGAAAAACTGTTTTTT
. TRBJ1-5 TRBV19 . CASSMARGVGRNQPQHF TGTGCCAGTAGTATGGCCCGGGGGGTGGGGCGCAATCAGCCCCAGCATTTT
. TRBJ1-6 TRBV21-1 . CASSKGGGQLDLNSPLHF TGTGCCAGCAGCAAAGGGGGGGGACAGTTGGACCTTAATTCACCCCTCCACTTT
. TRBJ2-5 TRBV18 . CASSLPGAETQYF TGTGCCAGCTCACTACCTGGGGCAGAGACCCAGTACTTC
. TRBJ1-1 TRBV2 . CASGVGSASTEAFF TGTGCCAGCGGGGTGGGGTCTGCGAGCACTGAAGCTTTCTTT
. TRBJ1-6 TRBV30 . CAWSVMSAYNSPLHF TGTGCCTGGAGTGTAATGTCAGCCTATAATTCACCCCTCCACTTT
. TRBJ1-1 TRBV6-5 TRBD1 CASSYSRVQGTEAFF TGTGCCAGCAGTTACTCGAGAGTACAGGGGACTGAAGCTTTCTTT
. TRBJ1-5 TRBV12-3/TRBV12-4 TRBD1 CASRDRVGQPQHF TGTGCCAGCAGGGACAGGGTTGGTCAGCCCCAGCATTTT